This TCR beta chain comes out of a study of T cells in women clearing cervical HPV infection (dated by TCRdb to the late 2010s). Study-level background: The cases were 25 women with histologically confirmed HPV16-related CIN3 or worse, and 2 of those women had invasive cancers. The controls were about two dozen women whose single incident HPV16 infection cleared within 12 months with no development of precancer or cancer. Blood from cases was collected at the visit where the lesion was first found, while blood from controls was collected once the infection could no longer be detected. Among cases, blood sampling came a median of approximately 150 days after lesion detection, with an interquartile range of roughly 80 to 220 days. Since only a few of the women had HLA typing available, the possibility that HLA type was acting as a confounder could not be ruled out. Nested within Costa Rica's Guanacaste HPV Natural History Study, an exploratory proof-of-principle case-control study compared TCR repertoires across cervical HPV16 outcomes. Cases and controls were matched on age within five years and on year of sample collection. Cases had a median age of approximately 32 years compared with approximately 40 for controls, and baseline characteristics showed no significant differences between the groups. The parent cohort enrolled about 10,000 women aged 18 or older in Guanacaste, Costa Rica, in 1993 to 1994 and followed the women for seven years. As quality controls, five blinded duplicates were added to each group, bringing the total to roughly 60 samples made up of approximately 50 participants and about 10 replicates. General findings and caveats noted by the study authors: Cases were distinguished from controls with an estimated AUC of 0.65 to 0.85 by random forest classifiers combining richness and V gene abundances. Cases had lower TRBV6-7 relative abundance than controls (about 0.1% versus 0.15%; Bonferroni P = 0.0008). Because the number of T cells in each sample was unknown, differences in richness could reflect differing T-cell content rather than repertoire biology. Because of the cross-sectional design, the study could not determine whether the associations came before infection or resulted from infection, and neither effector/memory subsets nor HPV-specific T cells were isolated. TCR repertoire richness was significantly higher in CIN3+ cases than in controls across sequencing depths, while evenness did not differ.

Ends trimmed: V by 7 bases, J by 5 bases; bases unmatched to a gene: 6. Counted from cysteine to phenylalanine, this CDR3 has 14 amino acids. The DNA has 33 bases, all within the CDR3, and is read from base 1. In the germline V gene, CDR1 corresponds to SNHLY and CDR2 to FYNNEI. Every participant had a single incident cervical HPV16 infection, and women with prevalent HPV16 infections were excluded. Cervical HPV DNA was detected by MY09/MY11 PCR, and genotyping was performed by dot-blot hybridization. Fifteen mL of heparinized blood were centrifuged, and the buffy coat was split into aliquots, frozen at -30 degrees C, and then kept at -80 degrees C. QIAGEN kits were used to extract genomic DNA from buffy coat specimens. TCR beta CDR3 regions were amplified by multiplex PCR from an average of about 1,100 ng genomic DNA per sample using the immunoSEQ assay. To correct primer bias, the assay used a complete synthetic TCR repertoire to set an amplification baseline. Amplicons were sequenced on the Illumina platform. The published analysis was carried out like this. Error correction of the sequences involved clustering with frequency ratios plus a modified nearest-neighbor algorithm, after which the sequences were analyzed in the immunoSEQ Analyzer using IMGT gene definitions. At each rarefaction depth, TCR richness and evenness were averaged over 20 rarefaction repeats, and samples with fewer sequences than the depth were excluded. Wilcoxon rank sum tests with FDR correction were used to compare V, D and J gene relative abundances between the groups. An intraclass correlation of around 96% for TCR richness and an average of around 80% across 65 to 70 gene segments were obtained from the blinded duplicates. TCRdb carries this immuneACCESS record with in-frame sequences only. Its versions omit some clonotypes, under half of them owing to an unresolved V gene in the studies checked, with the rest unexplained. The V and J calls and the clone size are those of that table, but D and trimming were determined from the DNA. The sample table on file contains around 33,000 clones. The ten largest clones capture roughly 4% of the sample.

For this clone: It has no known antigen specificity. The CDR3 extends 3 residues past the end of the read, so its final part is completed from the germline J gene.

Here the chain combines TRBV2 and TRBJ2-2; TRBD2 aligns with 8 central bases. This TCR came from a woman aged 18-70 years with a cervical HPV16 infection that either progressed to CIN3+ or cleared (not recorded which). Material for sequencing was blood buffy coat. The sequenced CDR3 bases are TGTGCCAGCAAAGCGGGAGAAGGGACCGGGGAG. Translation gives CASKAGEGTGE. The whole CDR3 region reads CASKAGEGTGELFF.